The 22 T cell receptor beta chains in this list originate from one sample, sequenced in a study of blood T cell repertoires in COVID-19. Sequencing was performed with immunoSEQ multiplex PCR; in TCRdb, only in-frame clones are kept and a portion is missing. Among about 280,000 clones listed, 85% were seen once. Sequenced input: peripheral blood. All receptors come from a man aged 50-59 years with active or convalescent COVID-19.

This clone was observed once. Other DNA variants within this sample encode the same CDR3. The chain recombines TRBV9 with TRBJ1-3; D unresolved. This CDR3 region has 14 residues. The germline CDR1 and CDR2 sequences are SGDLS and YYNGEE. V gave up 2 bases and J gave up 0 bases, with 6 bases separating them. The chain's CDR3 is CASSVESSGNTIYF. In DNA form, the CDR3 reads TGTGCCAGCAGCGTCGAGAGCTCTGGAAACACCATATATTTT.

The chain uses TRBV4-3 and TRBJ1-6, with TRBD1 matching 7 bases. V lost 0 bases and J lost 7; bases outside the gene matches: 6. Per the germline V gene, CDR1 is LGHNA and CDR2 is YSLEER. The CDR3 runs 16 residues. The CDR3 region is CASSQDGGQKNSPLHF. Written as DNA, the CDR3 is TGCGCCAGCAGCCAAGATGGGGGACAGAAGAATTCACCCCTCCACTTT.

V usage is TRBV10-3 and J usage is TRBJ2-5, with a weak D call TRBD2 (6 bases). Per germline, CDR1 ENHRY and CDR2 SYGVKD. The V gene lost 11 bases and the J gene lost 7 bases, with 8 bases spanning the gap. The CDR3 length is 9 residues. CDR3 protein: CAPGVTQYF. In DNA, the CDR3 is TGTGCCCCGGGGGTGACCCAGTACTTC.

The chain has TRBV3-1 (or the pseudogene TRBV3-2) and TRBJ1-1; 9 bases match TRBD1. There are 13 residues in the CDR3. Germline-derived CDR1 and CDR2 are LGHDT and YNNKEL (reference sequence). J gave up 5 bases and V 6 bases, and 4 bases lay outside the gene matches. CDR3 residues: CASSRTGETEAFF. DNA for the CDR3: TGTGCCAGCAGTCGGACAGGGGAAACTGAAGCTTTCTTT.

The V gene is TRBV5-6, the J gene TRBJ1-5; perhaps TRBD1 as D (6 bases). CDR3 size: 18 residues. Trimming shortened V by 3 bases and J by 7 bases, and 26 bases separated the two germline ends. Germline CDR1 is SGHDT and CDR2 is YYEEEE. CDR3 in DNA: TGTGCCAGCAGCTCCGAAACCGGGACACAAAACCTCGGGCAGCCCCAGCATTTT. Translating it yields CASSSETGTQNLGQPQHF.

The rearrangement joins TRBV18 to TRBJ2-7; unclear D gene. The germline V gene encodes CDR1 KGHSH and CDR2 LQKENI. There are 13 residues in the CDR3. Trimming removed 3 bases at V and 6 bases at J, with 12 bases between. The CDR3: CASSPPDSFEQYF. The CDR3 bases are TGTGCCAGCTCACCTCCTGACTCGTTCGAGCAGTACTTC.

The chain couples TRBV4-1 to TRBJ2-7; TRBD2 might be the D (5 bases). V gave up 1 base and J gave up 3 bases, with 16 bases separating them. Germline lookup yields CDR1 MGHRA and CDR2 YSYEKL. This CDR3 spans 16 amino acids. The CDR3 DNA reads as TGCGCCAGCAGCCAAGGGGTTGTGGGAGTCCTCTACGAGCAGTACTTC. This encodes CASSQGVVGVLYEQYF.

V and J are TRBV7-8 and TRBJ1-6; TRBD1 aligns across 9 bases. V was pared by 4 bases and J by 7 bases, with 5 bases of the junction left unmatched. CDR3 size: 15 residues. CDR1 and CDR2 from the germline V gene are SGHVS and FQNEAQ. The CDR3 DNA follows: TGTGCCAGCAGCTCCAGGACAGGGGAGAATTCACCCCTCCACTTT. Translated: CASSSRTGENSPLHF. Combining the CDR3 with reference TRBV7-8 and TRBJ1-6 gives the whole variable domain GAGVSQSPRYKVAKRGQDVALRCDPISGHVSLFWYQQALGQGPEFLTYFQNEAQLDKSGLPSDRFFAERPEGSVSTLKIQRTQQEDSAVYLCASSSRTGENSPLHFGNGTRLTVT.

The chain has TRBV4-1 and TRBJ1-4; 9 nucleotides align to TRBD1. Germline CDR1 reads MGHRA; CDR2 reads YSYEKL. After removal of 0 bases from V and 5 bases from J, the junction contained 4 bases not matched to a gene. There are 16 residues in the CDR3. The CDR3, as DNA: TGCGCCAGCAGCCAAGATCGTGGGACAGGGAATGAAAAACTGTTTTTT. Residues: CASSQDRGTGNEKLFF.

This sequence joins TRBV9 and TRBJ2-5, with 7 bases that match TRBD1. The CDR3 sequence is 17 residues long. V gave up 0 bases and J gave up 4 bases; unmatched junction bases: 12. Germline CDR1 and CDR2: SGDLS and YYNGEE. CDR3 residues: CASSVGGLTGAGETQYF. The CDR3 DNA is TGTGCCAGCAGCGTAGGAGGGTTAACAGGGGCCGGAGAGACCCAGTACTTC.

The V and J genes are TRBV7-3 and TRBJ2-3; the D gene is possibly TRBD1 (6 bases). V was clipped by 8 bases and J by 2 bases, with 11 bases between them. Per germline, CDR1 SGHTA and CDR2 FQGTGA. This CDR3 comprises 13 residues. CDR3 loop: CASAQGPTDTQYF. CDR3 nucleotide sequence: TGTGCCAGCGCGCAGGGGCCCACAGATACGCAGTATTTT.

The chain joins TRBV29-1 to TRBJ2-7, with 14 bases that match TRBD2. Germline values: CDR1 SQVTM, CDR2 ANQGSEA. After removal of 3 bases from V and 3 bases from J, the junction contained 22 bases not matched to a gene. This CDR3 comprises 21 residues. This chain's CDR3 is CSVDDQPGLAGELQVRYEQYF. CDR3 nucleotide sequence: TGCAGCGTTGACGACCAACCGGGACTAGCGGGAGAGCTTCAGGTACGCTACGAGCAGTACTTC.

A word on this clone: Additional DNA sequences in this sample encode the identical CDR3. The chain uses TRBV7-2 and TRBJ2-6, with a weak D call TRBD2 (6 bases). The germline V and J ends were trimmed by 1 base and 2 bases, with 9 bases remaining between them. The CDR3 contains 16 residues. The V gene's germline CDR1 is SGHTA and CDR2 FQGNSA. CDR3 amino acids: CASSLGPGAGANVLTF. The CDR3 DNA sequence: TGTGCCAGCAGCTTAGGTCCGGGGGCTGGGGCCAACGTCCTGACTTTC.

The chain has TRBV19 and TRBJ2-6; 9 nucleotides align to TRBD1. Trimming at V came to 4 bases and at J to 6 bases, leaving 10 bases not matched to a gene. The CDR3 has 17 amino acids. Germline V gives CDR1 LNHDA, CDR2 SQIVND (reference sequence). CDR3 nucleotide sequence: TGTGCCAGTAGTACTCTCCCCGGGACAGGGACGGCCAACGTCCTGACTTTC. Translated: CASSTLPGTGTANVLTF.

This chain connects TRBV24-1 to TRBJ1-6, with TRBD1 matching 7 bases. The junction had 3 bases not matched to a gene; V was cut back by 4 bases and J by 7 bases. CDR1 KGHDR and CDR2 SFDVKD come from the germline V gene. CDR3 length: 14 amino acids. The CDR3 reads CATSEGQFNSPLHF. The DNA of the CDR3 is TGTGCCACCAGTGAGGGACAGTTCAATTCACCCCTCCACTTT.

CDR3 loop: CASTNRGIASGANVLTF. The CDR3 nucleotides read TGTGCCAGCACCAACAGGGGTATCGCTTCTGGGGCCAACGTCCTGACTTTC. The chain uses TRBV2 and TRBJ2-6; 7 positions match TRBD1. After removal of 7 bases from V and 1 base from J, the junction contained 10 bases not matched to a gene. The germline CDR1 and CDR2 sequences are SNHLY and FYNNEI. This CDR3 comprises 17 residues.

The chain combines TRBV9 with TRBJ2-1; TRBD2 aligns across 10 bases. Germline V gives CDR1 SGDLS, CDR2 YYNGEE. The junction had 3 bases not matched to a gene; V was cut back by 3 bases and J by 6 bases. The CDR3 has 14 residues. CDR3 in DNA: TGTGCCAGCAGCGCTAGCGGGAGAGCCAATGAGCAGTTCTTC. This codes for CASSASGRANEQFF.

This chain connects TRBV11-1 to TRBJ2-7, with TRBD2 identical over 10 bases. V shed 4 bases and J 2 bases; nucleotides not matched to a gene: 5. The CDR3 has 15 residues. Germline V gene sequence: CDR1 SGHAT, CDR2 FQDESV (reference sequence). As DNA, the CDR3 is TGTGCCAGCAGCTCCCGGACTAGCGGAACCTACGAGCAGTACTTC. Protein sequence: CASSSRTSGTYEQYF. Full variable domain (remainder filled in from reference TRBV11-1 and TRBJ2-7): EAEVAQSPRYKITEKSQAVAFWCDPISGHATLYWYRQILGQGPELLVQFQDESVVDDSQLPKDRFSAERLKGVDSTLKIQPAELGDSAMYLCASSSRTSGTYEQYFGPGTRLTVT.

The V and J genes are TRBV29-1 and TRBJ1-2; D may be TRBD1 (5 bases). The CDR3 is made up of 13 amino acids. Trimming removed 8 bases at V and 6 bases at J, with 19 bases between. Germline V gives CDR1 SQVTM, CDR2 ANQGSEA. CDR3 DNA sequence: TGCAGCTCTAATCAGGGAAACTTGGATGGCTACACCTTC. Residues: CSSNQGNLDGYTF.

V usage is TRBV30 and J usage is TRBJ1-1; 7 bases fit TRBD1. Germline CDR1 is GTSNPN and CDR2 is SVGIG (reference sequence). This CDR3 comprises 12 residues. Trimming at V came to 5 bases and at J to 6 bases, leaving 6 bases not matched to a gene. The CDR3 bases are TGTGCCTGGGGGGGGGACAGTCCTGAAGCTTTCTTT. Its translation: CAWGGDSPEAFF.

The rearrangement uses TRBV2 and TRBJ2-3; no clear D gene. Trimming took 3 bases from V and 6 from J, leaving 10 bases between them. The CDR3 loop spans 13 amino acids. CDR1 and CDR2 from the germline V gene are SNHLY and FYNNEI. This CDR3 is CASSEFLEDTQYF. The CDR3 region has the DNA TGTGCCAGCAGTGAGTTTCTGGAGGATACGCAGTATTTT.

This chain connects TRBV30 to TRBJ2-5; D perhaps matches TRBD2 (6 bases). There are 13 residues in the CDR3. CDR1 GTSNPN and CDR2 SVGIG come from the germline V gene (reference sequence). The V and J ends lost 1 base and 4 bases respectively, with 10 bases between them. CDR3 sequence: CAWSGGRGETQYF. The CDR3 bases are TGTGCCTGGAGTGGAGGGCGGGGAGAGACCCAGTACTTC. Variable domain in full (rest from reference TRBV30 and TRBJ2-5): SQTIHQWPATLVQPVGSPLSLECTVEGTSNPNLYWYRQAAGRGLQLLFYSVGIGQISSEVPQNLSASRPQDRQFILSSKKLLLSDSGFYLCAWSGGRGETQYFGPGTRLLVL.